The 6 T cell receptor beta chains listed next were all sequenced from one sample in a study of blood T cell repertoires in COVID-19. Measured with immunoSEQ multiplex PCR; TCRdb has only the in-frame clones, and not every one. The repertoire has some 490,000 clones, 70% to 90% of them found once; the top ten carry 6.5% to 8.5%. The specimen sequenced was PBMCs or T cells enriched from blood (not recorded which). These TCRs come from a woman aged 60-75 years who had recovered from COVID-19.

CDR3 sequence: CASMRDRDYNEQFF. DNA for the CDR3: TGTGCCAGCATGAGGGACAGGGATTACAATGAGCAGTTCTTC. This chain links TRBV2 with TRBJ2-1, with 9 bases lining up with TRBD1. The CDR3 spans 14 residues. V lost 7 bases and J lost 4; bases outside the gene matches: 5. The germline V gene has CDR1 SNHLY and CDR2 FYNNEI.

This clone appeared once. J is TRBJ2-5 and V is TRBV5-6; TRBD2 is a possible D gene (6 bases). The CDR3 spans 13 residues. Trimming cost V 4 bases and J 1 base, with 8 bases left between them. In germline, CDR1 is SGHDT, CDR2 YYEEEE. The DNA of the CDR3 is TGTGCCAGCAGCGCGGGGCTCCAAGAGACCCAGTACTTC. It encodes CASSAGLQETQYF. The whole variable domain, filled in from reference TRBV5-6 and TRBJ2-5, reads DAGVTQSPTHLIKTRGQQVTLRCSPKSGHDTVSWYQQALGQGPQFIFQYYEEEERQRGNFPDRFSGHQFPNYSSELNVNALLLGDSALYLCASSAGLQETQYFGPGTRLLVL.

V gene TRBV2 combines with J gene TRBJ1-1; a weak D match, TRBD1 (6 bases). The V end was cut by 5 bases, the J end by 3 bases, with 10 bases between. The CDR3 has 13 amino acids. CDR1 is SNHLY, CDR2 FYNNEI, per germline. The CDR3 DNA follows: TGTGCCAGCAGTTCGACAGGCTACACTGAAGCTTTCTTT. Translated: CASSSTGYTEAFF.

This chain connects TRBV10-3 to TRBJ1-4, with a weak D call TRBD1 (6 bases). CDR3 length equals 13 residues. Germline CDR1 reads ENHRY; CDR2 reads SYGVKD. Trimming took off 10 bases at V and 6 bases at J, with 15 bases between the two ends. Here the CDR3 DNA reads TGTGCCACTCTCAGGGGTCTTGATGAAAAACTGTTTTTT. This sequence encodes CATLRGLDEKLFF.

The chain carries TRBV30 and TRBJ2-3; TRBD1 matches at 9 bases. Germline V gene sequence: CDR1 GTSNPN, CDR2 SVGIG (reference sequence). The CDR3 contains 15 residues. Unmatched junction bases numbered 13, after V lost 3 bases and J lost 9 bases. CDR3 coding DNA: TGTGCCTGGAGACCCCGGGACAGGGTAACAGGGACGCAGTATTTT. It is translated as CAWRPRDRVTGTQYF.

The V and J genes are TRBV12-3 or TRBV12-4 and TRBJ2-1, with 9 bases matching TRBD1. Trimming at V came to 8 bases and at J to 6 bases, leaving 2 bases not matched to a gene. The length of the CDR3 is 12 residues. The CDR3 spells CASGTGLNEQFF. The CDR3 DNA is TGTGCCAGCGGGACAGGGCTCAATGAGCAGTTCTTC.